This T cell receptor (beta chain) emerged from a study of tumor and adjacent non-tumor tissue in lung cancer. Findings of the study overall: In normal lung, the top 100 clones were significantly more dominant than in tumor.

The template was RNA from unsorted bulk tissue. The normal lung tissue was taken more than 3 cm from the tumor edge. In regard to this clonotype: Its antigen is unknown. One end of the junction fails to match germline, which may point to a read error.

The CDR3 covers 13 residues. Germline assignment: CDR1 SQVTM and CDR2 ANQGSEA. Three rounds of nested PCR, following a modified ARM-PCR protocol, produced the TCRbeta library. TCRdb processed the multiplex PCR reads anew with MiXCR; each CDR3 protein has one entry. The sample includes tens of thousands of distinct CDR3 sequences, just over 75% of them seen just once. The chain is built from TRBV29-1 and TRBJ1-6; D is unresolved. The sequence derives from a man between 65 and 85 years old with non-small cell lung cancer. Sequenced: distant non-tumor lung tissue. DNA of the CDR3: TGCAGCGTTAAGACAAGGGATAGTTCACCCTTCCACTTC. Residues: CSVKTRDSSPFHF.